This TCR beta chain was sequenced for a study of cytomegalovirus exposure and HLA in healthy donors. Study observations and caveats: Association of a missense DCLRE1C variant with TCR beta V- and J-gene trimming was reported in a later analysis.

This clone showed up just a few times. Antigen: not known. The V gene's germline CDR1 is MNHNS and CDR2 SASEGT. The length of the CDR3 is 17 residues. With V trimmed by 2 bases and J by 4 bases, 13 bases remained unmatched. PCR primers comprised 60 Vbeta and 13 Jbeta primers. The repertoire was sequenced with immunoSEQ multiplex PCR; TCRdb's copy has only in-frame clones and lacks some. This sample carries 150,000 to 200,000 clones, 62% of them seen once, and the ten largest clones take 2.5% to 3%. Sequencing was done on a sample of PBMCs. The receptor was isolated from a man between 35 and 55 years old in good health and CMV-seronegative. The chain has TRBV6-1 and TRBJ2-5, with 7 bases matching TRBD2. The CDR3 DNA is TGTGCCAGCAGTGAACGGGGGGTGGCCCCGCGCCTAGAGACCCAGTACTTC. Translation gives CASSERGVAPRLETQYF.